The 27 T cell receptor beta chains below come from one sample, sequenced in a study of cytomegalovirus exposure and HLA in healthy donors. Data came from immunoSEQ multiplex PCR; TCRdb stores just in-frame clones and leaves some out. The repertoire holds about 280,000 clones, with roughly 90% as singletons. Material: PBMCs. Receptors were obtained from a woman between 18 and 30 years old in good health and CMV-seronegative.

The chain combines TRBV7-3 with TRBJ2-2; 9 nucleotides match TRBD2. Per germline, CDR1 SGHTA and CDR2 FQGTGA. J was trimmed by 7 bases and V by 5 bases; bases with no gene match: 11. This CDR3 comprises 16 residues. CDR3 sequence: CASSPAGGGVVGELFF. The CDR3 region has the DNA TGTGCCAGCAGCCCCGCGGGAGGGGGCGTGGTCGGGGAGCTGTTTTTT.

The chain links TRBV11-2 to TRBJ2-1, with TRBD2 identical over 11 bases. CDR1 is SGHAT, CDR2 FQNNGV, per germline. With 5 bases clipped from V and 6 bases from J, the junction kept 6 bases outside the gene matches. The CDR3 runs to 15 residues. CDR3 amino acids: CASSRTGTSGNEQFF. Written as DNA, the CDR3 is TGTGCCAGCAGCCGGACCGGGACTAGCGGCAATGAGCAGTTCTTC. The variable domain in full, with the rest retrieved from reference TRBV11-2 and TRBJ2-1, is EAGVAQSPRYKIIEKRQSVAFWCNPISGHATLYWYQQILGQGPKLLIQFQNNGVVDDSQLPKDRFSAERLKGVDSTLKIQPAKLEDSAVYLCASSRTGTSGNEQFFGPGTRLTVL.

This clone has more than one count but fewer than ten. V gene TRBV7-8 combines with J gene TRBJ2-7, with TRBD2 identical over 7 bases. Per the germline V gene, CDR1 is SGHVS and CDR2 is FQNEAQ. V was clipped by 2 bases and J by 1 base; unmatched bases: 8. CDR3 length equals 16 residues. The CDR3 is CASSLRRGGKSYEQYF. The CDR3 nucleotides read TGTGCCAGCAGCTTAAGGCGGGGAGGGAAATCCTACGAGCAGTACTTC.

The J gene is TRBJ1-2, the V gene TRBV28, with D perhaps matching TRBD1 (5 bases). The V and J ends lost 2 bases and 4 bases respectively, with 14 bases between them. The CDR3 runs 15 residues. CDR1 is MDHEN and CDR2 is SYDVKM in the germline V gene. CDR3 in amino acids: CASSLNGALGYGYTF. The CDR3 DNA reads as TGTGCCAGCAGTTTAAATGGGGCCTTGGGCTATGGCTACACCTTC.

DNA of the CDR3: TGTGCCAGCAGTTCGGACAGGCAGGGGGAAAAACTGTTTTTT. This translates into CASSSDRQGEKLFF. The J gene is TRBJ1-4, the V gene TRBV6-6; 7 bases fit TRBD1. Germline V CDR1 and CDR2: MNHNY, SVGAGI (reference sequence). There are 14 residues in the CDR3. Losses at the gene ends were 4 bases for V and 8 bases for J; bases not matched to a gene: 7.

As DNA, the CDR3 is TGTGCCAGCTCACCCGACCGACAGGGACGAAACAATGAGCAGTTCTTC. Translated, it gives CASSPDRQGRNNEQFF. This sequence joins TRBV18 and TRBJ2-1; 7 nucleotides line up with TRBD1. The germline V gene has CDR1 KGHSH and CDR2 LQKENI. The length of the CDR3 is 16 residues. The ends lost 3 bases at V and 5 bases at J; junction bases unmatched: 10.

The chain combines TRBV28 with TRBJ2-7; 9 bases agree with TRBD1. Per germline, CDR1 MDHEN and CDR2 SYDVKM. Losses at the gene ends were 6 bases for V and 5 bases for J; bases not matched to a gene: 11. The CDR3 is 15 residues long. CDR3 loop: CASRPHGQGTHEQYF. CDR3 nucleotides: TGTGCCAGCAGACCACATGGACAGGGGACCCACGAGCAGTACTTC.

The CDR3: CASSHLAPDTQYF. CDR3 nucleotides: TGTGCCAGCAGCCACCTAGCGCCAGATACGCAGTATTTT. The chain has TRBV14 and TRBJ2-3, with D possibly TRBD2 on 6 matching bases. The CDR3 length is 13 residues. In germline, CDR1 is SGHDN, CDR2 FVKESK. The ends were cut back, 3 bases at V and 4 bases at J, with 8 bases in the middle.

The chain carries TRBV30 and TRBJ1-6, with 9 bases lining up with TRBD1. The trim removed 3 bases at V and 7 bases at J, leaving 1 base unmatched. The CDR3 is 13 amino acids. Germline V gene sequence: CDR1 GTSNPN, CDR2 SVGIG (reference sequence). Here the CDR3 reads CAWSDRGNSPLHF. CDR3 nucleotides: TGTGCCTGGAGCGACAGGGGGAATTCACCCCTCCACTTT.

The chain joins TRBV5-1 to TRBJ2-7; D is possibly TRBD2 (6 bases). The germline V gene has CDR1 SGHRS and CDR2 YFSETQ. CDR3 length: 13 amino acids. Trimming shortened V by 3 bases and J by 7 bases, and 14 bases separated the two germline ends. CDR3 nucleotide sequence: TGCGCCAGCAGCTCGGAGGGGATGGGGGAGCAGTACTTC. Protein: CASSSEGMGEQYF.

This chain's CDR3 is CASSTDRGEYNEQFF. The CDR3 bases are TGCGCCAGCAGCACCGACAGGGGGGAATACAATGAGCAGTTCTTC. This chain uses TRBV5-1 with TRBJ2-1, with 9 bases lining up with TRBD1. Trimming at V came to 4 bases and at J to 4 bases, leaving 6 bases not matched to a gene. CDR3 size: 15 residues. Germline CDR1 reads SGHRS; CDR2 reads YFSETQ.

V is TRBV19 and J is TRBJ2-1, with D tentatively TRBD2 (5 bases). CDR3 size: 13 residues. Germline V gene lookup returns CDR1 LNHDA and CDR2 SQIVND (reference sequence). V was shortened by 4 bases and J by 7 bases, with 11 bases between the two germline ends. The CDR3 is CASSRAGQNEQFF. The CDR3 region has the DNA TGTGCCAGTAGTAGGGCGGGTCAGAATGAGCAGTTCTTC. Using reference TRBV19 and TRBJ2-1 for the parts outside the CDR3, the full variable domain is DGGITQSPKYLFRKEGQNVTLSCEQNLNHDAMYWYRQDPGQGLRLIYYSQIVNDFQKGDIAEGYSVSREKKESFPLTVTSAQKNPTAFYLCASSRAGQNEQFFGPGTRLTVL.

A remark on this clone: One end of the junction fails to match germline, which may point to a read error. The V and J genes are TRBV7-2 and TRBJ2-1; 12 bases are a match to TRBD2. CDR1 SGHTA and CDR2 FQGNSA come from the germline V gene. The CDR3 runs 14 residues. DNA for the CDR3: TGTGCCAGCAGCCTAGCGGGAGGGTACAATGAGCAGTTCTTC. Translated: CASSLAGGYNEQFF.

Details on this clone: One junction end disagrees with the germline gene, perhaps due to a read error. The rearrangement joins TRBV29-1 to TRBJ2-1; 7 nucleotides align to TRBD2. The V gene's germline CDR1 is SQVTM and CDR2 ANQGSEA. The CDR3 sequence is 12 residues long. CDR3 DNA: TGCAGCATCAGCGGGGACTACAGTGAGCAGTTCTTC. The encoded protein is CSISGDYSEQFF.

This sequence joins TRBV5-5 and TRBJ2-1, with 7 positions matching TRBD2. With V trimmed by 2 bases and J by 2 bases, 4 bases remained unmatched. CDR3 length equals 15 residues. Germline CDR1 is SGHKS and CDR2 is YYEKEE (reference sequence). The CDR3 loop reads CASSLTGLAYNEQFF. As DNA, the CDR3 is TGTGCCAGCAGCTTAACTGGACTAGCCTACAATGAGCAGTTCTTC.

This chain connects TRBV25-1 to TRBJ1-2, with D maybe TRBD1 (5 bases). Germline loops: CDR1 MGHDK, CDR2 SYGVNS. The CDR3 is made up of 14 amino acids. V was pared by 4 bases and J by 5 bases, with 14 bases between. CDR3 in DNA: TGTGCCAGCAGTGCCTCGACAGCCGGGTATGGCTACACCTTC. It specifies CASSASTAGYGYTF.

This chain connects TRBV7-2 to TRBJ2-3, with 8 bases that match TRBD2. The CDR3 has 15 residues. From germline, CDR1 is SGHTA and CDR2 FQGNSA. V lost 2 bases and J lost 5; bases outside the gene matches: 6. The CDR3 nucleotides read TGTGCCAGCAGCTTATTGGACCGGGGGGGAGATACGCAGTATTTT. Its protein is CASSLLDRGGDTQYF.

V is TRBV30 and J is TRBJ1-2; TRBD1 matches at 8 bases. From germline, CDR1 is GTSNPN and CDR2 SVGIG (reference sequence). This CDR3 comprises 16 residues. The V gene end was trimmed by 0 bases and the J gene end by 8 bases; junction bases not matched to a gene: 14. The chain's CDR3 is CAWSVLQRNRGEGYTF. The CDR3 DNA is TGTGCCTGGAGTGTATTGCAACGTAACAGGGGGGAAGGCTACACCTTC.

This clone came up a few times. The rearrangement joins TRBV29-1 to TRBJ1-2; D not certain. CDR1 is SQVTM, CDR2 ANQGSEA, per germline. CDR3 length: 11 residues. V was clipped by 5 bases and J by 8 bases, with 12 bases between them. The CDR3: CSVWAGLGYTF. The CDR3, as DNA: TGCAGCGTTTGGGCAGGACTAGGCTACACCTTC.

The chain links TRBV2 to TRBJ2-2, with TRBD2 as a possible D gene (5 bases). V lost 7 bases, J lost 4 bases, and 13 bases lay in between. CDR1 and CDR2 (germline): SNHLY, FYNNEI. The CDR3 has 14 residues. Here the CDR3 DNA reads TGTGCCAGCAATTTAGCGAGAGGCACCGGGGAGCTGTTTTTT. Protein: CASNLARGTGELFF. The full variable domain, in which reference TRBV2 and TRBJ2-2 provide the parts outside the CDR3, is EPEVTQTPSHQVTQMGQEVILRCVPISNHLYFYWYRQILGQKVEFLVSFYNNEISEKSEIFDDQFSVERPDGSNFTLKIRSTKLEDSAMYFCASNLARGTGELFFGEGSRLTVL.

This clone was recorded once. The V gene is TRBV5-8, the J gene TRBJ1-2; the match to TRBD1 covers 8 bases. Germline V gives CDR1 SGHTS, CDR2 YDEGEE. V dropped 0 bases and J dropped 4; count of bases not matched to a gene: 11. CDR3 length: 17 residues. CDR3 DNA sequence: TGTGCCAGCAGCTTGGGTGTTCTGGACAGGGCTGTCTATGGCTACACCTTC. Protein product: CASSLGVLDRAVYGYTF.

The V call is TRBV10-3, the J call TRBJ2-1; 7 bases line up with TRBD2. V lost 5 bases and J lost 1; bases outside the gene matches: 8. CDR1 ENHRY and CDR2 SYGVKD come from the germline V gene. CDR3 size: 16 residues. The CDR3 DNA reads as TGTGCCATCAGTTCTACCCTGGGGGGGTCCTACAATGAGCAGTTCTTC. It specifies CAISSTLGGSYNEQFF.

V usage is TRBV6-5 and J usage is TRBJ2-7, with D perhaps TRBD2 (5 bases). Trimming shortened V by 4 bases and J by 0 bases, and 13 bases separated the two germline ends. CDR1 MNHEY and CDR2 SVGAGI come from the germline V gene. This CDR3 has 15 residues. The CDR3 DNA is TGTGCCAGCAGTTGGGTGGGAGTTGGCTCCTACGAGCAGTACTTC. Amino acid sequence: CASSWVGVGSYEQYF.

This sequence joins TRBV6-5 and TRBJ1-3; TRBD1 agrees at 9 bases. J lost 4 bases, V lost 2 bases, and 3 bases had no gene match. Germline loops: CDR1 MNHEY, CDR2 SVGAGI. CDR3 length equals 15 residues. Here the CDR3 DNA reads TGTGCCAGCAGTTACGGGACAGGGATCGGAAACACCATATATTTT. It translates to CASSYGTGIGNTIYF.

This chain uses TRBV11-2 with TRBJ2-7; perhaps TRBD2 as D (5 bases). The CDR3 has 17 amino acids. V was clipped by 5 bases and J by 2 bases, with 22 bases between them. CDR1 and CDR2 from the germline V gene are SGHAT and FQNNGV. The CDR3 reads CASSLVHPSSGTYEQYF. CDR3 nucleotides: TGTGCCAGCAGCCTCGTCCACCCCTCCAGCGGAACCTACGAGCAGTACTTC.

The genes are TRBV6-6 and TRBJ2-2; 9 bases are a match to TRBD2. Germline trimming cut 8 bases from V and 4 bases from J; bases unmatched to any gene: 8. The CDR3 spans 15 residues. CDR1 and CDR2 from the germline V gene are MNHNY and SVGAGI (reference sequence). This CDR3 is CASGVLAGRTGELFF. CDR3 nucleotides: TGTGCCAGCGGGGTGCTAGCGGGACGCACCGGGGAGCTGTTTTTT.

This clone was seen just once. Relative to the germline gene, one junction end is altered; a read error may explain this. This rearrangement joins TRBV28 to TRBJ2-7; the D gene is possibly TRBD1 (5 bases). Germline V gene data show CDR1 as MDHEN and CDR2 as SYDVKM. This CDR3 has 14 residues. The CDR3 sequence: CASSSGQAFPPSPF. In nucleotides, the CDR3 is TGTGCCAGCAGTTCCGGACAAGCCTTCCCACCCTCCCCCTTC.